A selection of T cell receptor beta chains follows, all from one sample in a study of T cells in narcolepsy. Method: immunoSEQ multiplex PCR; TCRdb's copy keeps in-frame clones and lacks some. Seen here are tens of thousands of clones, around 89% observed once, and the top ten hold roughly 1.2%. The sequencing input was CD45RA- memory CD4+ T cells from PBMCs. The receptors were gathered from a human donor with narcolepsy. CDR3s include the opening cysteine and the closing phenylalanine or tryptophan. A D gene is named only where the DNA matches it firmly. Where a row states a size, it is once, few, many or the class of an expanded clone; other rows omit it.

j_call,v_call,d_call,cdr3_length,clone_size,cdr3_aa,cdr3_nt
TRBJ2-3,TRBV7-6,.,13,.,CASSQFGPDTQYF,TGTGCCAGCAGTCAATTCGGACCAGATACGCAGTATTTT
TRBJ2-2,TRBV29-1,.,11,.,CSFRVAGELFF,TGCAGCTTCCGGGTCGCCGGGGAGCTGTTTTTT
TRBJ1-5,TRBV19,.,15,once,CASSNTPGGWQPQHF,TGTGCCAGTAGTAATACTCCTGGGGGGTGGCAGCCCCAGCATTTT
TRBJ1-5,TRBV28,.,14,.,CASSLEGLGQPQHF,TGTGCCAGCAGTTTAGAGGGTCTAGGGCAGCCCCAGCATTTT
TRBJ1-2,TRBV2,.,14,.,CASSEAGSFYGYTF,TGTGCCAGCAGTGAAGCGGGGAGCTTCTATGGCTACACCTTC
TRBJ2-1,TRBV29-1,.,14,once,CSVLRSDSYNEQFF,TGCAGCGTTCTTCGGTCGGATTCCTACAATGAGCAGTTCTTC
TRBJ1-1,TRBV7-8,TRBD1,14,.,CASSAYRGNTEAFF,TGTGCCAGCAGCGCCTACAGGGGTAACACTGAAGCTTTCTTT
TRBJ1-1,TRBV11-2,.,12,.,CASSLGGGYAFF,TGTGCCAGCAGCTTGGGAGGGGGATATGCTTTCTTT
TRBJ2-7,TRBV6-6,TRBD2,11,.,CASRTSREQYF,TGTGCCAGCAGGACTAGCCGCGAGCAGTACTTC
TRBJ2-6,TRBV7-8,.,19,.,CASSLGSAGIGAGANVLTF,TGTGCCAGCAGCTTAGGCTCGGCAGGGATTGGCGCTGGGGCCAACGTCCTGACTTTC
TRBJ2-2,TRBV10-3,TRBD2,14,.,CAIGAGANTGELFF,TGTGCCATCGGGGCGGGGGCGAACACCGGGGAGCTGTTTTTT
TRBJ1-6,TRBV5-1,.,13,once,CASSLGSGSPLHF,TGCGCCAGCAGCTTGGGCTCAGGTTCACCCCTCCACTTT
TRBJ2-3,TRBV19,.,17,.,CASSRDYRVLRSDTQYF,TGTGCCAGTAGTAGGGATTACAGGGTATTGCGATCAGATACGCAGTATTTT
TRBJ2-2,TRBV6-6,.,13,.,CAVRGGRTGELFF,TGTGCCGTAAGGGGGGGCCGCACCGGGGAGCTGTTTTTT
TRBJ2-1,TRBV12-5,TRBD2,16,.,CASGLALAGGALEQFF,TGTGCTAGTGGTTTGGCACTAGCGGGGGGTGCATTGGAGCAGTTCTTC
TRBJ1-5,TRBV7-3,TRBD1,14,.,CASSFLTGAQPQHF,TGTGCCAGCAGCTTTCTTACAGGGGCTCAGCCCCAGCATTTT
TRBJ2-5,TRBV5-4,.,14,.,CASSHGAEPETQYF,TGTGCCAGCAGCCACGGAGCGGAGCCAGAGACCCAGTACTTC
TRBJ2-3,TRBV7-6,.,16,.,CASSPEVGRPTDTQYF,TGTGCCAGCAGCCCAGAGGTCGGGCGGCCCACAGATACGCAGTATTTT
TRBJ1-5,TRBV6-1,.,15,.,CASTGGWSLNQPQHF,TGTGCCAGCACCGGGGGGTGGTCGCTGAATCAGCCCCAGCATTTT
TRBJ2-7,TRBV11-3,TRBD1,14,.,CASSLRTGGFEQYF,TGTGCCAGCAGCCTACGGACAGGGGGCTTCGAGCAGTACTTC
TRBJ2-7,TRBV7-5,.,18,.,CARSLVRQRGGQLDEQYF,TGTGCCAGAAGCTTAGTGCGCCAGCGGGGGGGCCAATTGGACGAGCAGTACTTC
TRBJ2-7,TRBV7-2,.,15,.,CASSLGAGGTYEQYF,TGTGCCAGCAGCTTAGGGGCAGGGGGGACCTACGAGCAGTACTTC
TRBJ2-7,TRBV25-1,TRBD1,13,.,CASTMTGWDEQYF,TGTGCCAGCACCATGACAGGGTGGGACGAGCAGTACTTC
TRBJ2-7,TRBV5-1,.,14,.,CASSYVEGSDEQYF,TGCGCCAGCAGCTATGTCGAGGGTTCGGACGAGCAGTACTTC
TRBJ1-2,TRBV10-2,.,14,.,CASSDGRADYGYTF,TGCGCCAGCAGTGATGGCAGGGCAGACTATGGCTACACCTTC
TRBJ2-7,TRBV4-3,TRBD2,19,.,CASSQELAGGPSILGEQYF,TGCGCCAGCAGCCAAGAACTAGCGGGGGGGCCTTCGATACTCGGCGAGCAGTACTTC
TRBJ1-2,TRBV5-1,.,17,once,CASSLGGAIQANYGYTF,TGCGCCAGCAGCTTGGGAGGAGCGATACAAGCTAACTATGGCTACACCTTC
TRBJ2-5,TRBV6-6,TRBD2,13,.,CASSVGGTETQYF,TGTGCCAGCAGTGTGGGGGGGACGGAGACCCAGTACTTC
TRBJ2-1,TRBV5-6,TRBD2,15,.,CATSRLADTYNEQFF,TGTGCCACCTCCCGGCTAGCGGACACCTACAATGAGCAGTTCTTC
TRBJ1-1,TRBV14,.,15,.,CASSPFDRLGTEAFF,TGTGCCAGCAGCCCCTTTGACAGGTTGGGCACTGAAGCTTTCTTT
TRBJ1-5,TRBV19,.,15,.,CASKHGTNSNQPQHF,TGTGCCAGTAAGCACGGGACCAATAGCAATCAGCCCCAGCATTTT
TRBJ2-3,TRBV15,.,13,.,CATSLGGTDTQYF,TGTGCCACCAGCCTGGGGGGCACAGATACGCAGTATTTT
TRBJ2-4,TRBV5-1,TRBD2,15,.,CASSLAGGTKNIQYF,TGCGCCAGCAGCTTGGCCGGGGGGACCAAAAACATTCAGTACTTC
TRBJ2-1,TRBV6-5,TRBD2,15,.,CASSYSGSRHNEQFF,TGTGCCAGCAGTTACAGCGGGAGTAGACATAATGAGCAGTTCTTC
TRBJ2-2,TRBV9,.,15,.,CASSLGHTNTGELFF,TGTGCCAGCAGCTTAGGACATACGAACACCGGGGAGCTGTTTTTT
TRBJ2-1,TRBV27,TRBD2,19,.,CASTTRQWTSGGRDNEQFF,TGTGCCAGCACCACGAGGCAGTGGACTAGCGGGGGGAGGGACAATGAGCAGTTCTTC
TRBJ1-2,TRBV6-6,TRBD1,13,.,CAVTGTGQGGYTF,TGTGCCGTGACCGGGACAGGGCAGGGTGGCTACACCTTC
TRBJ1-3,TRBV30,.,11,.,CAWHSGNTIYF,TGTGCCTGGCACTCTGGAAACACCATATATTTT